This TCR beta chain came from a study of blood T cell repertoires in COVID-19. Background on the study: Sites in the United States, Italy and Spain provided acute and convalescent COVID-19 samples. The analysed material was cDNA or gDNA that came from T cells, B-cell-depleted T cells, or PBMCs.

Trimming left V 8 bases short and J 3 bases short, with 16 bases between. This CDR3 has 13 amino acids. The germline CDR1 and CDR2 sequences are GTSNPN and SVGIG (reference sequence). Per the authors' pipeline: Amplification with reference gene primers provided the estimates of nucleated cell counts. Profiled with immunoSEQ multiplex PCR; TCRdb holds only in-frame clones, not every one. V, J and clone size derive from that table, while D and trimming were established from the DNA sequence. The sample comprises 150,000 to 180,000 clones, approximately 90% of which are singletons, and 2.4% rests with the top ten. This clone was observed a handful of times.

The chain uses TRBV30 and TRBJ1-2; D not resolved. Material: peripheral blood. The sequence derives from a woman in her seventies with acute or convalescent COVID-19. The CDR3, as DNA: TGTGCCCTGAGCGTTGGAGGCTACTATGGCTACACCTTC. Its protein product is CALSVGGYYGYTF.